This T cell receptor (beta chain) was recorded in a study of blood T cell repertoires in COVID-19. Study summary: Samples of COVID-19 (acute and convalescent) were obtained from the United States, Italy and Spain. The analysed material was cDNA or gDNA that came from T cells, B-cell-depleted T cells, or PBMCs.

The table came from immunoSEQ multiplex PCR; TCRdb's copy has only in-frame clones and leaves some out. Counted here are over 200,000 clones, about 90% occurring once; the ten biggest clones make up 1.9%. Trimming left V 10 bases short and J 0 bases short, with 10 bases between. Germline-derived CDR1 and CDR2 are SNHLY and FYNNEI. The CDR3 runs to 13 residues. This rearrangement joins TRBV2 to TRBJ1-3; D unresolved. The clonotype comes from a man aged 35-49 years with active or convalescent COVID-19. Source material: peripheral blood. CDR3 in amino acids: CATTTFSGNTIYF. CDR3 in DNA: TGTGCCACCACAACCTTCTCTGGAAACACCATATATTTT.